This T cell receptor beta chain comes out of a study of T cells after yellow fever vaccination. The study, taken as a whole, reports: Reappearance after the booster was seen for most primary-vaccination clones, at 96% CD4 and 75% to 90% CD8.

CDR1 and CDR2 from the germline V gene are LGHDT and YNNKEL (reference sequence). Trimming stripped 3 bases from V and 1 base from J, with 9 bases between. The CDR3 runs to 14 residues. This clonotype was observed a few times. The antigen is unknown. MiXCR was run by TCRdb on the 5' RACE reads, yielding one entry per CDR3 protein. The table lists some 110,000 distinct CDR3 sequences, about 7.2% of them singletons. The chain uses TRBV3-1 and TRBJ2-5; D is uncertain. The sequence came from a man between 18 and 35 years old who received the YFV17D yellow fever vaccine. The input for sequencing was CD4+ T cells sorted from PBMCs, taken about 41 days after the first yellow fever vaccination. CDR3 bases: TGTGCCAGCAGCCATGGACGGTTCCAAGAGACCCAGTACTTC. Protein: CASSHGRFQETQYF.